The source of this TCR beta chain is a study of naive CD8 T cells in extremely preterm neonates. Study-wide results and caveats: Compared with older groups, preterm CDR3s were shorter, with fewer N additions and less trimming. Compared with all age groups, preterm neonates showed less repertoire richness.

Remarks on this clone: Its antigen is not known.

Extremely preterm births at roughly 23-27 weeks of gestation supplied the samples. Profiling relied on immunoSEQ multiplex PCR, and the TCRdb table lists in-frame clones only, not all of them. The table includes around 23,000 clones, about 87% detected once. The length of the CDR3 is 15 residues. V shed 4 bases, J shed 4 bases, and the junction held 6 bases outside the gene matches. Germline V gene data show CDR1 as MNHEY and CDR2 as SVGAGI. The chain uses TRBV6-5 and TRBJ2-1; 8 nucleotides line up with TRBD1. The TCR was taken from a boy who was born preterm. Sequenced: naive CD8+ T cells from cord blood. The chain's CDR3 is CASSFFGTGYNEQFF. The CDR3 region has the DNA TGTGCCAGCAGTTTCTTTGGGACAGGATACAATGAGCAGTTCTTC.